This is a list of T cell receptor beta chains from one sample in a study of T cells after yellow fever vaccination. TCRdb redid the calling of the 5' RACE reads with MiXCR, one entry per CDR3 protein. The data contain some 320,000 distinct CDR3 sequences, under 9% of them singletons. Sequenced here: CD4+ T cells sorted from PBMCs, sampled 5 days after the yellow fever booster vaccination. The source is a man younger than 30 who received the YFV17D yellow fever vaccine. Both conserved end residues are part of each CDR3. A D gene is named only where the DNA matches it firmly. Size is omitted from some rows. Given values are once, few, many or a class for expanded clones.

J: TRBJ1-1
size: -
D: TRBD1
V: TRBV24-1
CDR3: CATSDSPGGNTEAFF
DNA: TGTGCCACCAGTGATTCCCCAGGGGGGAACACTGAAGCTTTCTTT

J: TRBJ2-5
size: -
D: TRBD1
V: TRBV5-1
CDR3: CASSLEGASGETQYF
DNA: TGCGCCAGCAGCCTAGAGGGGGCTAGTGGAGAGACCCAGTACTTC

J: TRBJ2-3
size: many
D: TRBD2
V: TRBV6-1
CDR3: CASTIGLAGPTDTQYF
DNA: TGTGCCAGCACCATCGGCTTAGCGGGGCCCACAGATACGCAGTATTTT

J: TRBJ2-3
size: many
D: -
V: TRBV18
CDR3: CASSPRRTSTDTQYF
DNA: TGTGCCAGCTCACCACGTAGGACATCCACAGATACGCAGTATTTT

J: TRBJ2-3
size: many
D: -
V: TRBV3-1
CDR3: CASSHNIAGDTQYF
DNA: TGTGCCAGCAGCCATAACATCGCGGGGGATACGCAGTATTTT

J: TRBJ2-1
size: -
D: -
V: TRBV7-9
CDR3: CASVVTNEQFF
DNA: TGTGCCAGCGTAGTCACAAATGAGCAGTTCTTC

J: TRBJ2-1
size: few
D: -
V: TRBV6-6
CDR3: CASSYSLAGNNEQFF
DNA: TGTGCCAGCAGTTACTCATTGGCGGGCAACAATGAGCAGTTCTTC

J: TRBJ2-2
size: -
D: -
V: TRBV2
CDR3: CASSKDYSGELFF
DNA: TGTGCCAGCAGTAAAGACTATTCCGGGGAGCTGTTTTTT

J: TRBJ1-1
size: few
D: -
V: TRBV5-1
CDR3: CASSLSLGGGNTEAFF
DNA: TGCGCCAGCAGCTTATCTTTGGGAGGTGGGAACACTGAAGCTTTCTTT

J: TRBJ2-2
size: -
D: TRBD2
V: TRBV7-3
CDR3: CASSFLTSGTGELFF
DNA: TGTGCCAGCAGCTTTTTGACTAGCGGGACCGGGGAGCTGTTTTTT

J: TRBJ2-2
size: few
D: -
V: TRBV29-1
CDR3: CSVAAWGLSAGELFF
DNA: TGCAGCGTTGCGGCATGGGGGTTATCTGCCGGGGAGCTGTTTTTT

J: TRBJ1-2
size: -
D: -
V: TRBV2
CDR3: CASSPDGGYGYTF
DNA: TGTGCCAGCAGTCCCGACGGGGGATATGGCTACACCTTC

J: TRBJ1-1
size: few
D: -
V: TRBV6-5
CDR3: CASSYKAEAFF
DNA: TGTGCCAGCAGTTACAAGGCGGAGGCTTTCTTT

J: TRBJ2-4
size: many
D: TRBD1
V: TRBV7-2
CDR3: CASSPDRGKNIQYF
DNA: TGTGCCAGCAGCCCGGACAGGGGCAAAAACATTCAGTACTTC

J: TRBJ1-2
size: -
D: -
V: TRBV3-1
CDR3: CASTTNGLAYGYTF
DNA: TGTGCCAGCACAACTAACGGCCTTGCCTATGGCTACACCTTC

J: TRBJ1-2
size: many
D: TRBD1
V: TRBV5-1
CDR3: CASSPGQGSYTF
DNA: TGCGCCAGCAGCCCCGGACAGGGAAGCTACACCTTC

J: TRBJ2-3
size: many
D: TRBD2
V: TRBV7-8
CDR3: CASRHEAGGGDTQYF
DNA: TGTGCCAGCAGACACGAAGCGGGGGGAGGTGATACGCAGTATTTT

J: TRBJ1-2
size: -
D: -
V: TRBV6-1
CDR3: CASTPGGYGYTF
DNA: TGTGCCAGCACCCCGGGAGGCTATGGCTACACCTTC

J: TRBJ2-4
size: -
D: -
V: TRBV5-1
CDR3: CASSVRGRDIQYF
DNA: TGCGCCAGCAGCGTCAGGGGACGGGACATTCAGTACTTC

J: TRBJ1-5
size: few
D: -
V: TRBV4-2
CDR3: CASSQAGRFNQPQHF
DNA: TGTGCCAGCAGCCAAGCTGGCAGATTCAATCAGCCCCAGCATTTT

J: TRBJ2-2
size: many
D: TRBD2
V: TRBV7-3
CDR3: CASSLQRGNTGELFF
DNA: TGTGCCAGCAGCCTCCAGCGGGGGAACACCGGGGAGCTGTTTTTT

J: TRBJ2-7
size: few
D: -
V: TRBV4-1
CDR3: CASSHLGRVKGMDEQYF
DNA: TGCGCCAGCAGCCATCTGGGCAGGGTCAAGGGGATGGACGAGCAGTACTTC

J: TRBJ2-1
size: many
D: -
V: TRBV20-1
CDR3: CSAREVTGAGEQFF
DNA: TGCAGTGCTAGAGAAGTAACGGGGGCCGGTGAGCAGTTCTTC

J: TRBJ2-1
size: -
D: TRBD2
V: TRBV28
CDR3: CASSNGGSYNEQFF
DNA: TGTGCCAGCTCAAACGGGGGGAGCTACAATGAGCAGTTCTTC

J: TRBJ1-4
size: few
D: -
V: TRBV20-1
CDR3: CSAKRGVGDEKLFF
DNA: TGCAGTGCCAAGCGTGGAGTCGGGGATGAAAAACTGTTTTTT

J: TRBJ2-5
size: -
D: TRBD2
V: TRBV20-1
CDR3: CSATGLAENQETQYF
DNA: TGCAGTGCTACCGGACTAGCGGAGAACCAAGAGACCCAGTACTTC

J: TRBJ1-1
size: many
D: TRBD1
V: TRBV4-3
CDR3: CASSQEIGQTGSTEAFF
DNA: TGCGCCAGCAGCCAAGAGATAGGCCAGACAGGGAGTACTGAAGCTTTCTTT

J: TRBJ1-5
size: few
D: -
V: TRBV7-2
CDR3: CASSRARGSDSPPQHF
DNA: TGTGCCAGCAGCCGCGCCCGAGGGTCGGACTCCCCCCCCCAGCATTTT